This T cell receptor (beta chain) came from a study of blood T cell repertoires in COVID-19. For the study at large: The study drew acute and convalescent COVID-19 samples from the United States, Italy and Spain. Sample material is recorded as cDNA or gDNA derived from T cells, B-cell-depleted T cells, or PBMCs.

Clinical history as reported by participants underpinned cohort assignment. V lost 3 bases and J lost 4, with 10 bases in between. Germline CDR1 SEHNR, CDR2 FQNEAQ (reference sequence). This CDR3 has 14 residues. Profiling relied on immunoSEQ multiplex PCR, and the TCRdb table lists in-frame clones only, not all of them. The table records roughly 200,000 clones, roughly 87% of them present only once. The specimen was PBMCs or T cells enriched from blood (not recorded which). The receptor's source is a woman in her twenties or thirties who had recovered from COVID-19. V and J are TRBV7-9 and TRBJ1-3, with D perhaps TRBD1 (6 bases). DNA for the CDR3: TGTGCCAGCAGCTTGCCGGACAGCGGAAACACCATATATTTT. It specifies CASSLPDSGNTIYF.